A selection of T cell receptor beta chains follows, all from one sample in a study of vaccination and CD4 T cells after COVID-19. From the PCR reads, TCRdb called clonotypes with MiXCR, one entry per CDR3 protein. The sample includes under 20,000 distinct CDR3 sequences, less than 60% seen only once; the top ten take approximately 17%. These receptors have no known antigen. Sequenced here: CD4+ T cells from blood, cultured in vitro, sampled about 7 months after SARS-CoV-2 vaccination. The receptor set was obtained from a human donor who had recovered from COVID-19. The CDR3 runs from the conserved cysteine through the conserved F or W. The D gene is left open where the match is weak. Clone size is shown for a subset of rows, as once, few, many or a class of expanded clone.

size: few
V: TRBV6-2/TRBV6-3
J: TRBJ2-5
D: TRBD2
CDR3: CASTTIAGGRETQYF
DNA: TGTGCCAGCACCACAATAGCGGGAGGGAGAGAGACCCAGTACTTC

size: few
V: TRBV5-4
J: TRBJ2-5
D: NA
CDR3: CASSLGGREETQYF
DNA: TGTGCCAGCAGCTTGGGGGGCAGGGAAGAGACCCAGTACTTC

size: NA
V: TRBV6-1
J: TRBJ1-6
D: NA
CDR3: CASSEHGTGTYNSPLHF
DNA: TGTGCCAGCAGTGAACATGGGACGGGGACATATAATTCACCCCTCCACTTT

size: medium-sized
V: TRBV6-1
J: TRBJ2-7
D: NA
CDR3: CASSDRIAGSYEQYF
DNA: TGTGCCAGCAGTGATAGGATCGCAGGCTCCTACGAGCAGTACTTC

size: NA
V: TRBV6-1
J: TRBJ1-2
D: TRBD1
CDR3: CASTTRDRGLLGYTF
DNA: TGTGCCAGCACCACCCGGGACAGGGGACTTCTTGGCTACACCTTC

size: NA
V: TRBV2
J: TRBJ2-7
D: TRBD1
CDR3: CASRDLGQGYEQYF
DNA: TGTGCCAGCAGGGACCTCGGACAGGGATACGAGCAGTACTTC

size: NA
V: TRBV7-3
J: TRBJ2-3
D: NA
CDR3: CASSLNGRWDTQYF
DNA: TGTGCCAGCAGCTTAAACGGCAGGTGGGATACGCAGTATTTT

size: NA
V: TRBV2
J: TRBJ2-1
D: NA
CDR3: CASSGGGTSGTGGQFF
DNA: TGTGCCAGCAGTGGGGGAGGAACTAGCGGGACAGGGGGGCAGTTCTTC

size: NA
V: TRBV19
J: TRBJ2-2
D: TRBD2
CDR3: CASREGGTGELFF
DNA: TGTGCCAGCCGGGAGGGCGGCACCGGGGAGCTGTTTTTT

size: NA
V: TRBV20-1
J: TRBJ1-5
D: TRBD1
CDR3: CSAEGQLNQPQHF
DNA: TGCAGTGCCGAGGGACAGCTGAATCAGCCCCAGCATTTT

size: few
V: TRBV5-1
J: TRBJ2-5
D: NA
CDR3: CASSLLQGQETQYF
DNA: TGCGCCAGCAGCTTGTTGCAGGGCCAAGAGACCCAGTACTTC

size: NA
V: TRBV6-1
J: TRBJ2-1
D: TRBD2
CDR3: CASILGGTSEKYNEQFF
DNA: TGTGCCAGCATCCTTGGCGGGACTAGCGAGAAATACAATGAGCAGTTCTTC

size: NA
V: TRBV7-8
J: TRBJ2-1
D: NA
CDR3: CASSDAASSSYNEQFF
DNA: TGTGCCAGCAGCGACGCCGCTTCTAGCTCCTACAATGAGCAGTTCTTC

size: few
V: TRBV7-8
J: TRBJ1-2
D: TRBD1
CDR3: CASSSSSQGAGGYTF
DNA: TGTGCCAGCAGCTCATCGTCACAGGGGGCTGGGGGCTACACCTTC

size: NA
V: TRBV4-1
J: TRBJ1-1
D: NA
CDR3: CASSQARHLEAFF
DNA: TGCGCCAGCAGCCAAGCCCGACACCTTGAAGCTTTCTTT

size: NA
V: TRBV20-1
J: TRBJ2-1
D: NA
CDR3: CSAAQGWGWDRQFF
DNA: TGCAGTGCTGCTCAGGGTTGGGGGTGGGATCGGCAGTTCTTC

size: NA
V: TRBV20-1
J: TRBJ2-5
D: NA
CDR3: CSARDNSQETQYF
DNA: TGCAGTGCTAGAGATAACAGTCAAGAGACCCAGTACTTC

size: NA
V: TRBV24-1
J: TRBJ1-2
D: NA
CDR3: CATRHSDSRRGVKTF
DNA: TGTGCCACCAGACACTCCGACAGCCGAAGGGGTGTAAAGACCTTC

size: NA
V: TRBV11-1
J: TRBJ2-1
D: TRBD1
CDR3: CASSTDRGAFNEQFF
DNA: TGTGCCAGCAGCACAGACAGGGGGGCCTTCAATGAGCAGTTCTTC

size: NA
V: TRBV6-5
J: TRBJ1-3
D: NA
CDR3: CASSYWGPVGNTIYF
DNA: TGTGCCAGCAGTTATTGGGGACCGGTGGGAAACACCATATATTTT

size: NA
V: TRBV4-1
J: TRBJ1-5
D: TRBD1
CDR3: CASSQGQGGNQPQHF
DNA: TGCGCCAGCAGCCAGGGGCAGGGGGGCAATCAGCCCCAGCATTTT

size: few
V: TRBV20-1
J: TRBJ2-5
D: NA
CDR3: CSARKRETQYF
DNA: TGCAGTGCTAGGAAGAGGGAGACCCAGTACTTC

size: NA
V: TRBV19
J: TRBJ1-1
D: NA
CDR3: CASSGRGGVDTEAFF
DNA: TGTGCCAGTAGTGGGAGGGGGGGCGTTGACACTGAAGCTTTCTTT

size: NA
V: TRBV20-1
J: TRBJ2-3
D: TRBD1
CDR3: CSANRGRADTQYF
DNA: TGCAGTGCTAACAGGGGGCGCGCGGATACGCAGTATTTT

size: NA
V: TRBV20-1
J: TRBJ2-7
D: TRBD2
CDR3: CSAPHSTSGGSYEQYF
DNA: TGCAGTGCTCCCCACTCGACTAGCGGGGGCTCCTACGAGCAGTACTTC

size: few
V: TRBV18
J: TRBJ2-7
D: TRBD1
CDR3: CASSLRAGGGNEQYF
DNA: TGTGCCAGCAGCTTAAGGGCAGGGGGCGGGAACGAGCAGTACTTC

size: few
V: TRBV7-3
J: TRBJ2-5
D: NA
CDR3: CASSLIGGETQYF
DNA: TGTGCCAGCAGCTTGATTGGGGGGGAGACCCAGTACTTC

size: NA
V: TRBV7-9
J: TRBJ2-3
D: NA
CDR3: CASSLGQDLDGDTQYF
DNA: TGTGCCAGCAGCTTAGGACAGGATCTCGACGGAGATACGCAGTATTTT

size: NA
V: TRBV20-1
J: TRBJ2-3
D: NA
CDR3: CSATLTSTDTQYF
DNA: TGCAGTGCCACACTAACTAGCACAGATACGCAGTATTTT

size: NA
V: TRBV19
J: TRBJ2-3
D: TRBD1
CDR3: CASSSPDRGTDTQYF
DNA: TGTGCCAGTAGTTCCCCGGACAGGGGGACAGATACGCAGTATTTT

size: NA
V: TRBV20-1
J: TRBJ1-6
D: TRBD1
CDR3: CSAWGTGTGVSPLHF
DNA: TGCAGTGCTTGGGGCACCGGGACAGGGGTTTCACCCCTCCACTTT

size: few
V: TRBV6-5
J: TRBJ1-2
D: NA
CDR3: CASSYRRSYGYTF
DNA: TGTGCCAGCAGTTACCGCAGGAGCTATGGCTACACCTTC

size: NA
V: TRBV7-9
J: TRBJ2-3
D: NA
CDR3: CASSRGQPSAHPDTQYF
DNA: TGTGCCAGCAGCAGAGGACAGCCTAGCGCTCACCCAGATACGCAGTATTTT

size: few
V: TRBV20-1
J: TRBJ2-5
D: NA
CDR3: CSAMRGTARETQYF
DNA: TGCAGTGCTATGAGAGGGACTGCCCGGGAGACCCAGTACTTC

size: NA
V: TRBV20-1
J: TRBJ1-5
D: TRBD1
CDR3: CSAKPPTGGQPQHF
DNA: TGCAGTGCTAAACCCCCGACAGGGGGGCAGCCCCAGCATTTT

size: NA
V: TRBV20-1
J: TRBJ2-1
D: NA
CDR3: CSARGGGVSYNEQFF
DNA: TGCAGTGCTAGAGGGGGCGGGGTCTCCTACAATGAGCAGTTCTTC

size: NA
V: TRBV7-3
J: TRBJ2-1
D: TRBD2
CDR3: CASSPSLAGDREQFF
DNA: TGTGCCAGCAGCCCCAGTCTAGCGGGAGATCGGGAGCAGTTCTTC

size: few
V: TRBV20-1
J: TRBJ1-1
D: NA
CDR3: CSASYTFGGAEAFF
DNA: TGCAGTGCTAGCTATACGTTTGGGGGGGCTGAAGCTTTCTTT

size: NA
V: TRBV20-1
J: TRBJ1-5
D: NA
CDR3: CSALQGDQPQHF
DNA: TGCAGTGCTCTACAGGGAGATCAGCCCCAGCATTTT

size: few
V: TRBV20-1
J: TRBJ2-3
D: NA
CDR3: CSAGTERTATDTQYF
DNA: TGCAGTGCCGGCACCGAGCGGACTGCCACAGATACGCAGTATTTT

size: NA
V: TRBV10-3
J: TRBJ2-3
D: NA
CDR3: CAISEVGVAGTQYF
DNA: TGTGCCATCAGTGAGGTGGGGGTCGCAGGTACGCAGTATTTT

size: NA
V: TRBV7-3
J: TRBJ2-1
D: TRBD1
CDR3: CASSYNQGGQLNEQFF
DNA: TGTGCCAGCAGTTATAACCAAGGGGGACAGCTCAATGAGCAGTTCTTC

size: NA
V: TRBV2
J: TRBJ1-2
D: NA
CDR3: CASSPTGTQSYGYTF
DNA: TGTGCCAGCAGTCCAACCGGGACCCAATCTTATGGCTACACCTTC

size: NA
V: TRBV15
J: TRBJ2-7
D: TRBD1
CDR3: CATSRGPAGGSYEQYF
DNA: TGTGCCACCAGCAGAGGTCCGGCAGGGGGATCCTACGAGCAGTACTTC

size: NA
V: TRBV20-1
J: TRBJ1-1
D: TRBD1
CDR3: CSARGDRENTEAFF
DNA: TGCAGTGCTAGGGGGGACAGAGAGAACACTGAAGCTTTCTTT

size: NA
V: TRBV9
J: TRBJ2-2
D: NA
CDR3: CASSVAGFANTGELFF
DNA: TGTGCCAGCAGCGTAGCAGGGTTCGCGAACACCGGGGAGCTGTTTTTT

size: NA
V: TRBV6-6
J: TRBJ2-5
D: TRBD1
CDR3: CASSRGGTGGETQYF
DNA: TGTGCCAGCAGTCGGGGTGGGACAGGGGGAGAGACCCAGTACTTC

size: NA
V: TRBV2
J: TRBJ2-5
D: TRBD2
CDR3: CASSRAGTSGGSGETQYF
DNA: TGTGCCAGCAGTAGAGCTGGGACTAGCGGGGGGTCGGGTGAGACCCAGTACTTC

size: NA
V: TRBV20-1
J: TRBJ1-1
D: TRBD1
CDR3: CSARDGTVNTEAFF
DNA: TGCAGTGCTAGAGACGGGACAGTAAACACTGAAGCTTTCTTT

size: NA
V: TRBV7-2
J: TRBJ1-6
D: TRBD1
CDR3: CASSNTGGNNSPLHF
DNA: TGTGCCAGCAGTAATACAGGGGGCAATAATTCACCCCTCCACTTT

size: NA
V: TRBV20-1
J: TRBJ2-5
D: TRBD2
CDR3: CSAGGTSGGLTQYF
DNA: TGCAGTGCTGGGGGGACTAGCGGGGGGTTGACCCAGTACTTC

size: NA
V: TRBV7-2
J: TRBJ2-7
D: TRBD2
CDR3: CASSLDGTSGRLRYF
DNA: TGTGCCAGCAGCTTAGATGGGACTAGCGGGAGACTGCGGTACTTC

size: NA
V: TRBV5-1
J: TRBJ2-3
D: TRBD1
CDR3: CASSIGQGAYSSTDTQYF
DNA: TGCGCCAGCAGCATCGGACAGGGGGCGTATTCTAGCACAGATACGCAGTATTTT

size: NA
V: TRBV20-1
J: TRBJ2-5
D: NA
CDR3: CSARDGRAGQETQYF
DNA: TGCAGTGCTAGAGACGGCAGGGCAGGCCAAGAGACCCAGTACTTC

size: NA
V: TRBV20-1
J: TRBJ2-5
D: NA
CDR3: CSARVPFQETQYF
DNA: TGCAGTGCTAGAGTACCTTTCCAAGAGACCCAGTACTTC

size: NA
V: TRBV20-1
J: TRBJ2-7
D: TRBD2
CDR3: CSGLAGGAYEQYF
DNA: TGCAGTGGACTAGCGGGGGGCGCCTACGAGCAGTACTTC

size: NA
V: TRBV6-1
J: TRBJ2-7
D: TRBD1
CDR3: CASRPDRGSYEQYF
DNA: TGTGCCAGCAGGCCCGACAGGGGCTCCTACGAGCAGTACTTC